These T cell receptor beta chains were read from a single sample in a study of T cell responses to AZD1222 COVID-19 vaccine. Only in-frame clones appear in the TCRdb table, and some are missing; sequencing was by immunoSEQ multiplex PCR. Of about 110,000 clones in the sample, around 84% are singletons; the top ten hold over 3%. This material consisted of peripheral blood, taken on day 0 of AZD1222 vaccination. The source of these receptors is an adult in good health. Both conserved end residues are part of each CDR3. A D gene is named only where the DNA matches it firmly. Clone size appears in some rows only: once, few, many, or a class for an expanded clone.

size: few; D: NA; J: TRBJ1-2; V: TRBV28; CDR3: CATFPSQGGPGGYTF; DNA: TGTGCCACCTTCCCTTCCCAAGGGGGACCGGGTGGCTACACCTTC
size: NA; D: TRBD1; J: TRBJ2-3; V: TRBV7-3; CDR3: CASSRTGGSDTQYF; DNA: TGTGCCAGCAGCCGAACAGGGGGTTCAGATACGCAGTATTTT
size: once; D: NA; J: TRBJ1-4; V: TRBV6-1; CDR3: CASSEPGSATNEKLFF; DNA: TGTGCCAGCAGTGAACCGGGGTCTGCAACTAATGAAAAACTGTTTTTT
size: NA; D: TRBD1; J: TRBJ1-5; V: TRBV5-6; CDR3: CASSSDRGQGPQHF; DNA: TGTGCCAGCAGCTCGGACAGGGGGCAGGGTCCCCAGCATTTT
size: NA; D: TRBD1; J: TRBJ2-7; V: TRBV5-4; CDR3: CASSQGQGREQYF; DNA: TGTGCCAGCAGCCAGGGACAGGGGCGCGAGCAGTACTTC
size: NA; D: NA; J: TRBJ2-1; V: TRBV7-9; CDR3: CASSLAGGDNEQFF; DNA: TGTGCCAGCAGCTTAGCCGGTGGTGACAATGAGCAGTTCTTC
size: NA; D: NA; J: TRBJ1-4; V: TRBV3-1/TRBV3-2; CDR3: CASSPGALGAREKLFF; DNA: TGTGCCAGCAGCCCCGGCGCCCTGGGGGCGAGAGAAAAACTGTTTTTT
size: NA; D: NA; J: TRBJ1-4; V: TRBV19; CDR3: CASSPGRIWGEKLFF; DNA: TGTGCCAGTAGTCCTGGGAGGATATGGGGTGAAAAACTGTTTTTT
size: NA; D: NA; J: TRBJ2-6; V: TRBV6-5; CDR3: CASSYDPPNGANVLTF; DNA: TGTGCCAGCAGTTACGACCCGCCAAATGGGGCCAACGTCCTGACTTTC
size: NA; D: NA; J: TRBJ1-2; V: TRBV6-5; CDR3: CASMNGQAYGYTF; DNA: TGTGCCAGCATGAACGGGCAGGCCTATGGCTACACCTTC
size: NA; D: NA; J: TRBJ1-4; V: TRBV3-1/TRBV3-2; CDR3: CASSQGEEKLFF; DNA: TGTGCCAGCAGCCAGGGGGAAGAAAAACTGTTTTTT
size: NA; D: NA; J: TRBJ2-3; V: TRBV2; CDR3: CASSVTGSTDTQYF; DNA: TGTGCCAGCAGTGTGACGGGGAGCACAGATACGCAGTATTTT
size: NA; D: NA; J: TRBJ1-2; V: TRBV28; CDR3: CASSPPLSGYTF; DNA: TGTGCCAGCAGCCCCCCTCTGAGTGGCTACACCTTC
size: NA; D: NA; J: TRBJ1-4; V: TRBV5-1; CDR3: CASSLAMAGANEKLFF; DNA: TGCGCCAGCAGCTTGGCCATGGCAGGGGCTAATGAAAAACTGTTTTTT
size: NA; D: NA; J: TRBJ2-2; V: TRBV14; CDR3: CASTASRDTGELFF; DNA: TGTGCCAGCACAGCCTCCCGGGACACCGGGGAGCTGTTTTTT
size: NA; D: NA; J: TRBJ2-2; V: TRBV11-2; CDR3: CASSLGKHPGELFF; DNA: TGTGCCAGCAGCTTGGGGAAGCACCCCGGGGAGCTGTTTTTT
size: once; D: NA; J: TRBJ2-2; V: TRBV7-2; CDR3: CASSDRGPTGELFF; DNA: TGTGCCAGCAGCGATCGGGGCCCCACCGGGGAGCTGTTTTTT
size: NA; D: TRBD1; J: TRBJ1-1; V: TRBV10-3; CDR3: CAISEAGSGQGTSEAFF; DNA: TGTGCCATCAGTGAGGCGGGGTCGGGACAGGGGACGTCTGAAGCTTTCTTT
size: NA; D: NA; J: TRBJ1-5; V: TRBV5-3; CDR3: CARSCRWDLSNQPQHF; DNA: TGTGCCAGAAGCTGTCGGTGGGACTTAAGCAATCAGCCCCAGCATTTT
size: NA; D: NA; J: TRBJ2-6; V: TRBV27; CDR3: CASSPPQGWGANVLTF; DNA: TGTGCCAGCAGTCCGCCCCAGGGATGGGGGGCCAACGTCCTGACTTTC
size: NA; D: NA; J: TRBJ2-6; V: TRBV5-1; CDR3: CASREGGSGANVLTF; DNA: TGCGCCAGCAGGGAAGGGGGCTCTGGGGCCAACGTCCTGACTTTC
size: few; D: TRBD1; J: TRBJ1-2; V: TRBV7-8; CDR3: CASSARGQETYGYTF; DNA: TGTGCCAGCAGCGCCCGCGGACAGGAGACCTATGGCTACACCTTC
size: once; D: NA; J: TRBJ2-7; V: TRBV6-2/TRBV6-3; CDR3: CASSYGFYRTVGRYEQYF; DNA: TGTGCCAGCAGTTACGGATTTTACCGGACAGTCGGCCGCTACGAGCAGTACTTC
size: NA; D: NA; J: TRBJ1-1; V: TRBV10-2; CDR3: CASAQGSEAFF; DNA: TGCGCCAGCGCACAGGGATCTGAAGCTTTCTTT
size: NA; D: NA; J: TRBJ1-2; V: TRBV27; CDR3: CASSLAGAGYGYTF; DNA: TGTGCCAGCAGTTTAGCAGGGGCGGGCTATGGCTACACCTTC
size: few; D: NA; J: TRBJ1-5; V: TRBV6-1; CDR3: CASSEALPGGQPQHF; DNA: TGTGCCAGCAGTGAAGCGCTTCCTGGGGGGCAGCCCCAGCATTTT
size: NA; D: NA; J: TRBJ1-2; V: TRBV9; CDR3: CASSVLGGGYGYTF; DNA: TGTGCCAGCAGCGTCCTCGGAGGGGGCTATGGCTACACCTTC
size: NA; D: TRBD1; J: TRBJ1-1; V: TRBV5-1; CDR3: CASSLPGQWNTEAFF; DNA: TGCGCCAGCAGCCTCCCGGGACAGTGGAACACTGAAGCTTTCTTT
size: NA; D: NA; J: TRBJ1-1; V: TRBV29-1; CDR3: CSGGSDQNTEAFF; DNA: TGCAGCGGAGGGTCGGACCAGAACACTGAAGCTTTCTTT
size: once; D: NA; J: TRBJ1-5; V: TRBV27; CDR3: CASRPGQSVQPQHF; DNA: TGTGCCAGCAGGCCCGGACAGTCGGTGCAGCCCCAGCATTTT
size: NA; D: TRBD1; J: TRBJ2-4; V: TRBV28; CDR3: CASSLTGGAQYF; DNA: TGTGCCAGCAGTCTAACAGGGGGTGCTCAGTACTTC
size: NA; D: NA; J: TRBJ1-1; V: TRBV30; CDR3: CAWSRTMNTEAFF; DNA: TGTGCCTGGAGTAGGACGATGAACACTGAAGCTTTCTTT
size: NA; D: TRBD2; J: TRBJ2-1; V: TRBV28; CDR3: CASASAGGTNEQFF; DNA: TGTGCCAGCGCCTCTGCGGGGGGTACGAATGAGCAGTTCTTC
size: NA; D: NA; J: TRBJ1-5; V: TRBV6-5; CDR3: CASRPLGDNQPQHF; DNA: TGTGCCAGCAGGCCCCTCGGGGACAATCAGCCCCAGCATTTT
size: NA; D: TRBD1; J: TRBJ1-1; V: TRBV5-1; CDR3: CASTSGQGRTEAFF; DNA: TGCGCCAGCACTTCGGGACAGGGACGTACTGAAGCTTTCTTT
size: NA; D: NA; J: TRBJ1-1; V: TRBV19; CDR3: CAGAAVNTEAFF; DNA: TGTGCCGGGGCGGCCGTGAACACTGAAGCTTTCTTT
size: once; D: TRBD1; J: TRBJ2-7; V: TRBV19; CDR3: CASSIATGEYEQYF; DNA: TGTGCCAGTAGTATTGCGACAGGGGAGTACGAGCAGTACTTC
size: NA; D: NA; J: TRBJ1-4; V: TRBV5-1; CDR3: CASSLTTTNEKLFF; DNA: TGCGCCAGCAGCTTGACAACCACTAATGAAAAACTGTTTTTT
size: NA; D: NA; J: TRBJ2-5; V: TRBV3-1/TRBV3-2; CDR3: CASSQADRWDQYF; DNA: TGTGCCAGCAGCCAAGCCGACAGATGGGACCAGTACTTC
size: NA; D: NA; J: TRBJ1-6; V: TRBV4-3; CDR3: CASSQVWRDSPLHF; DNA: TGCGCCAGCAGCCAAGTTTGGAGGGATTCACCCCTCCACTTT
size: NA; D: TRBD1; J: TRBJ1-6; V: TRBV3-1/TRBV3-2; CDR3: CASSQVLDREGSYNSPLHF; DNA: TGTGCCAGCAGCCAAGTGCTCGACAGGGAAGGCTCCTATAATTCACCCCTCCACTTT
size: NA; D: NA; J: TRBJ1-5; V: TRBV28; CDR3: CASSLFFSGITKIPSDFNNQPQHF; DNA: TGTGCCAGCAGTTTATTTTTCTCCGGGATAACCAAAATACCTAGTGACTTTAATAATCAGCCCCAGCATTTT
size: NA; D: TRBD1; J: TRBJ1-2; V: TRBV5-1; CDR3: CASSPGTVSNYGYTF; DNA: TGCGCCAGCAGCCCCGGGACAGTTTCTAACTATGGCTACACCTTC
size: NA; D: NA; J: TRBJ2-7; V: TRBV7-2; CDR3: CASGSRAEYEQYF; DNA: TGTGCCAGCGGAAGCCGAGCGGAGTACGAGCAGTACTTC
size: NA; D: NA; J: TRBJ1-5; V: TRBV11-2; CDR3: CASSAHPGEGQPQHF; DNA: TGTGCCAGCAGCGCCCACCCCGGGGAGGGTCAGCCCCAGCATTTT